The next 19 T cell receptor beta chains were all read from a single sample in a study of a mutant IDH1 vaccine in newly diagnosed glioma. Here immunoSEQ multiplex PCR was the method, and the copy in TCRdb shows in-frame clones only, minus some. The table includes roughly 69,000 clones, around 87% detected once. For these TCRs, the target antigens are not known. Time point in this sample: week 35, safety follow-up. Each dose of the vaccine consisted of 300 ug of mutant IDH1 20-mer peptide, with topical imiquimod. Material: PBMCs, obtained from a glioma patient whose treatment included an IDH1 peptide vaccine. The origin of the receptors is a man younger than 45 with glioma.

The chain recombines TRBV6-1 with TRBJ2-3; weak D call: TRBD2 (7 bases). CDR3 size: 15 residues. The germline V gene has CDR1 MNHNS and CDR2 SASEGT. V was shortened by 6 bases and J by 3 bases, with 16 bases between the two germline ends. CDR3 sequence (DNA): TGTGCCAGCAGACTAGAGGGGGAGGGGACAGATACGCAGTATTTT. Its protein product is CASRLEGEGTDTQYF.

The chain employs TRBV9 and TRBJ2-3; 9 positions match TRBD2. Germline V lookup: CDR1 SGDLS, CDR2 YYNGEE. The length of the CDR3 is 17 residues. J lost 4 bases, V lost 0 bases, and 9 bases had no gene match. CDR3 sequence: CASSVATRKREADTQYF. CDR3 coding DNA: TGTGCCAGCAGCGTAGCTACTAGGAAGCGGGAGGCAGATACGCAGTATTTT.

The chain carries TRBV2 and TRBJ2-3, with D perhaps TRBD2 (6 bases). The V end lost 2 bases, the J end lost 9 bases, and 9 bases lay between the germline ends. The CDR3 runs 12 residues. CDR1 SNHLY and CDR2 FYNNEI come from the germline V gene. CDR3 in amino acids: CASSERAGTQYF. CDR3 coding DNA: TGTGCCAGCAGTGAAAGGGCGGGAACGCAGTATTTT.

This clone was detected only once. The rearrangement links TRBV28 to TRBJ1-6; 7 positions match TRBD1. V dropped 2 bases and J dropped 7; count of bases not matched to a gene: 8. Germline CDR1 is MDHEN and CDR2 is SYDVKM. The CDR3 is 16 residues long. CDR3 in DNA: TGTGCCAGCAGTTTAAACAGGGGATTGGGGAATTCACCCCTCCACTTT. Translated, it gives CASSLNRGLGNSPLHF.

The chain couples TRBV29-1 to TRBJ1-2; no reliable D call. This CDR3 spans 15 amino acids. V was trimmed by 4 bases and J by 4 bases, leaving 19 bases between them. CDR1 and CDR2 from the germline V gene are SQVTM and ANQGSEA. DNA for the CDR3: TGCAGCGTTGCTTCCTCCTACACCCACGTCTATGGCTACACCTTC. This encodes CSVASSYTHVYGYTF.

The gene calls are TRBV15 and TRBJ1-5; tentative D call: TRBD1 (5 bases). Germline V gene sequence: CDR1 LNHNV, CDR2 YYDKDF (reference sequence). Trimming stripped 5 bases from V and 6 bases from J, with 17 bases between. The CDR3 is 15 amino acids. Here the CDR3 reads CATSGSEGYGQPQHF. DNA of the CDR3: TGTGCCACCAGCGGATCCGAGGGGTACGGTCAGCCCCAGCATTTT.

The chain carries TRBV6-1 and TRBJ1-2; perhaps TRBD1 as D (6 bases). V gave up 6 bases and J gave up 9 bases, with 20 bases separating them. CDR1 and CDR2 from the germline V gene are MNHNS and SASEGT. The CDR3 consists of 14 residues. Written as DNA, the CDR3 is TGTGCCAGCAGATTCTCGGGGGCCTCAAATAGCTACACCTTC. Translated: CASRFSGASNSYTF.

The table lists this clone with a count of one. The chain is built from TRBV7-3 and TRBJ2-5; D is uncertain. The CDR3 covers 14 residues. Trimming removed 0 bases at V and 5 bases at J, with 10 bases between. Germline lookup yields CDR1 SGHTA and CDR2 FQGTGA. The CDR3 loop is CASSLTSQAETQYF. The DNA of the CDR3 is TGTGCCAGCAGCTTAACGTCCCAGGCGGAGACCCAGTACTTC.

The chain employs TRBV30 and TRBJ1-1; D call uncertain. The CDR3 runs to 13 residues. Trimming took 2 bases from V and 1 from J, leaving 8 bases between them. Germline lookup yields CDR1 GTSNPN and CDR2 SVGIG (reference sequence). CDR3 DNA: TGTGCCTGGAGTATCTCTCAGAACACTGAAGCTTTCTTT. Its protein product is CAWSISQNTEAFF.

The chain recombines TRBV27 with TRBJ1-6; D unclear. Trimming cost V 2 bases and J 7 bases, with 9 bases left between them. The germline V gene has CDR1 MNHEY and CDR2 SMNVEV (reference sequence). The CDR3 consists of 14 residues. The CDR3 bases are TGTGCCAGCAGTTTACGGGCCCGGAATTCACCCCTCCACTTT. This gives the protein CASSLRARNSPLHF.

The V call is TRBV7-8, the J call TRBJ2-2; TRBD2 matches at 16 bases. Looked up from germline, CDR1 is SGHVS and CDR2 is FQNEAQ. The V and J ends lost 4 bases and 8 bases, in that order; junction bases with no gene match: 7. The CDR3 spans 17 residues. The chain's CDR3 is CASSSGTSGRAVGELFF. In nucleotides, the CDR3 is TGTGCCAGCAGCTCCGGGACTAGCGGGAGGGCGGTAGGGGAGCTGTTTTTT.

The DNA of the CDR3 is TGCGCCAGCAGTGATCGGCAGGCGAACACTGAAGCTTTCTTT. This codes for CASSDRQANTEAFF. The rearrangement joins TRBV10-1 to TRBJ1-1; D ambiguous. CDR3 size: 14 residues. The V end lost 3 bases, the J end lost 1 base, and 9 bases lay between the germline ends. Germline lookup yields CDR1 WNHNN and CDR2 SYGVQD (reference sequence).

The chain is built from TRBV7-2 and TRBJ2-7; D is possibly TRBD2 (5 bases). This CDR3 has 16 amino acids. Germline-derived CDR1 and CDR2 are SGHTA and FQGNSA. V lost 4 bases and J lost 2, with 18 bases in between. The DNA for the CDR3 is TGTGCCAGCAGCTCCGAGCGGATTACACGGACCTACGAGCAGTACTTC. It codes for CASSSERITRTYEQYF.

The CDR3 DNA reads TGCGCCAGCAGCTTCTCTAGCGGGAGCCAAGAGACCCAGTACTTC. This gives the protein CASSFSSGSQETQYF. The chain couples TRBV5-1 to TRBJ2-5; TRBD2 aligns across 10 bases. Germline V gene lookup returns CDR1 SGHRS and CDR2 YFSETQ. J was trimmed by 1 base and V by 2 bases; bases with no gene match: 2. The CDR3 length is 15 residues.

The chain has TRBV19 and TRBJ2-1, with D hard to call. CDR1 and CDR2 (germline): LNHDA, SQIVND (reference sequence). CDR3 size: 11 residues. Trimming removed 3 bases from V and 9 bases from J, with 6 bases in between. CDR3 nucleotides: TGTGCCAGTAGTATCTTCCGTGAGCAGTTCTTC. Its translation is CASSIFREQFF.

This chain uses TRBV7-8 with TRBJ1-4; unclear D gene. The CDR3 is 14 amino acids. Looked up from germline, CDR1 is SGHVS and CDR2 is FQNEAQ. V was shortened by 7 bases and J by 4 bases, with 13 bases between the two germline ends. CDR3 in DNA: TGTGCCAGCACCCAGACCGCGCTTAATGAAAAACTGTTTTTT. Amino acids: CASTQTALNEKLFF.

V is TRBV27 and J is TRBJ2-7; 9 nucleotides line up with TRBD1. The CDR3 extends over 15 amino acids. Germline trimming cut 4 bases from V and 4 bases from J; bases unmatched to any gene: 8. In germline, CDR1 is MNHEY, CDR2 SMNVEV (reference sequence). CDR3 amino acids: CASSSGTGNMYEQYF. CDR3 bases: TGTGCCAGCAGTTCCGGGACAGGGAATATGTACGAGCAGTACTTC.

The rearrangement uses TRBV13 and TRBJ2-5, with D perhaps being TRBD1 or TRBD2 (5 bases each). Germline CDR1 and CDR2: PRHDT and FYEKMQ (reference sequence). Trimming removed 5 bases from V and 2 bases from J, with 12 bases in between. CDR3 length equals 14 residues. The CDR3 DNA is TGTGCCAGCAGCGGGGACCAAGTTCAAGAGACCCAGTACTTC. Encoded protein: CASSGDQVQETQYF.

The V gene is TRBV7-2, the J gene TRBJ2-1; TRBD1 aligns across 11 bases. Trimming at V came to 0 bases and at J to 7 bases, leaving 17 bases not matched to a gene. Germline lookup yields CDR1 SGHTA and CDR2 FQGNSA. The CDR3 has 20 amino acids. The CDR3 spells CASSLAFLPDPGQGVNEQFF. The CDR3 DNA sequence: TGTGCCAGCAGCTTAGCGTTCCTACCTGACCCGGGACAGGGGGTAAATGAGCAGTTCTTC.